The rows below give T cell receptor beta chains drawn from one sample of a study of technical replicates of blood from a handful of donors. Libraries were prepared by immunoSEQ multiplex PCR; TCRdb keeps only in-frame clonotypes and omits some of them. The repertoire holds about 60,000 clones, over 90% seen once, with 3.5% to 5.5% in the top ten. Sequencing used PBMCs. The receptor source for this set is a human donor in good health. Some clones in this sample may be carry-over from other donors' samples. The CDR3 runs from the conserved cysteine through the conserved F or W. A D gene is named only where the DNA matches it firmly. Only part of the rows carry a size: once, few, many, or a class if the clone is expanded.

TRBJ1-2 | TRBV30 | 15 | . | TRBD1 | TGTGCCTCAAGCCTCGGGACAGGGGGCAGGGATGGCTACACCTTC | CASSLGTGGRDGYTF
TRBJ2-5 | TRBV2 | 19 | . | TRBD2 | TGTGCCAGCAGTGAGGTGGCTAGCGGGGACTGGGAACTCCAAGAGACCCAGTACTTC | CASSEVASGDWELQETQYF
TRBJ1-6 | TRBV6-5 | 14 | few | TRBD1 | TGTGCCAGCAGCAGGGACAGGGGACGTTCACCCCTCCACTTT | CASSRDRGRSPLHF
TRBJ2-7 | TRBV7-2 | 15 | . | TRBD2 | TGTGCCAGCAGCTTATGGGCGGGGGGGCCTTACGAGCAGTACTTC | CASSLWAGGPYEQYF
TRBJ2-5 | TRBV4-2 | 13 | . | . | TGTGCCAGCAGCCAAGATCGGGGGGAGACCCAGTACTTC | CASSQDRGETQYF
TRBJ2-3 | TRBV9 | 15 | . | TRBD2 | TGTGCCAGCAGTCCGACTAGCGGGAGGGAAGATACGCAGTATTTT | CASSPTSGREDTQYF
TRBJ2-5 | TRBV4-3 | 16 | . | . | TGCGCCAGCAGCCAAGATTCGGCGGGTTCGGCGGAGACCCAGTACTTC | CASSQDSAGSAETQYF
TRBJ2-4 | TRBV4-3 | 19 | . | TRBD2 | TGCGCCAGCAGCCAAGGTTACGCTAGCGGGGTACTAGCCAAAAACATTCAGTACTTC | CASSQGYASGVLAKNIQYF
TRBJ2-5 | TRBV11-3 | 13 | . | . | TGTGCCAGCAGCCCTTCAGGGGCCACTACCCAGTACTTC | CASSPSGATTQYF
TRBJ1-3 | TRBV18 | 14 | once | TRBD1 | TGTGCCAGCTCACCAGGGACAGCTGGAAACACCATATATTTT | CASSPGTAGNTIYF
TRBJ1-3 | TRBV6-6 | 14 | . | . | TGTGCCAGCAGTTCTGGACAGCCTGGAAACACCATATATTTT | CASSSGQPGNTIYF
TRBJ1-3 | TRBV4-2 | 15 | . | . | TGTGCCAGCAGCCCGCAGGACAGCTCTGGAAACACCATATATTTT | CASSPQDSSGNTIYF
TRBJ1-1 | TRBV6-1 | 16 | . | . | TGTGCCAGCAGTGAAGCTACCGGGTTCCTTCCAACTGAAGCTTTCTTT | CASSEATGFLPTEAFF
TRBJ1-6 | TRBV6-4 | 12 | . | . | TGTGCCAGCAGATCGGAGAATTCACCCCTCCACTTT | CASRSENSPLHF
TRBJ1-6 | TRBV5-6 | 15 | . | . | TGTGCCAGCAGCTACAGGAGCTCCTATAATTCACCCCTCCACTTT | CASSYRSSYNSPLHF
TRBJ1-2 | TRBV7-2 | 16 | . | . | TGTGCCAGCAGCTTAGCATTTTCGGGGGTCAACTATGGCTACACCTTC | CASSLAFSGVNYGYTF
TRBJ1-4 | TRBV19 | 14 | . | TRBD1 | TGTGCCAGTAGTCCAGGGACAGGCCACGAAAAACTGTTTTTT | CASSPGTGHEKLFF
TRBJ2-7 | TRBV5-4 | 14 | . | TRBD2 | TGTGCCAGCAGCCCGGGACTAGCGGGGGTCGAGCAGTACTTC | CASSPGLAGVEQYF
TRBJ2-7 | TRBV2 | 14 | . | TRBD2 | TGTGCCAGCAGAGGTTTGGGACTAGCGTACGAGCAGTACTTC | CASRGLGLAYEQYF
TRBJ1-2 | TRBV10-3 | 13 | once | . | TGTGCCATCAGTGAGTCTGGGACTAACGGCTACACCTTC | CAISESGTNGYTF
TRBJ1-1 | TRBV11-1 | 13 | few | . | TGTGCCAGCAGCTTAGAGACAGGATATGAAGCTTTCTTT | CASSLETGYEAFF
TRBJ1-6 | TRBV7-6 | 15 | . | . | TGTGCCAGCAAGGCCAGCGCACTTAATAATTCACCCCTCCACTTT | CASKASALNNSPLHF
TRBJ1-3 | TRBV6-1 | 17 | . | . | TGTGCCAGCAGTGAATACTTAGGAGGACTCAAGGGAAACACCATATATTTT | CASSEYLGGLKGNTIYF
TRBJ2-7 | TRBV7-6 | 13 | . | . | TGTGCCAGCAGCTTAGCGCTGCAGTACGAGCAGTACTTC | CASSLALQYEQYF
TRBJ1-2 | TRBV6-1 | 15 | . | TRBD1 | TGTGCCAGCAGTGCCTCAGGGGGCGCCGGCTATGGCTACACCTTC | CASSASGGAGYGYTF